The 5 T cell receptor beta chains presented below share a single source sample, sequenced in a study of T-cell memory formation after mild COVID-19. TCRdb used MiXCR to reprocess the 5' RACE reads, holding one entry per CDR3 protein. In the table there are under 300,000 distinct CDR3 sequences, 15% to 20% of which are singletons. Sequencing was done on a sample of PBMCs or a T cell subset sorted from them (not recorded which). Receptor source: a young man who had mild COVID-19 (a few samples of this study predate the infection). Cell type and time point are not known.

This clonotype was recorded a few times. V gene TRBV5-4 combines with J gene TRBJ2-2; TRBD2 agrees at 11 bases. The CDR3 is made up of 15 amino acids. The trim removed 6 bases at V and 5 bases at J, leaving 6 bases unmatched. The V gene's germline CDR1 is SGHNT and CDR2 YYREEE (reference sequence). CDR3 sequence: CASTFRLAGTGELFF. As DNA, the CDR3 is TGTGCCAGCACCTTCCGACTAGCGGGGACCGGGGAGCTGTTTTTT.

The chain recombines TRBV10-3 with TRBJ2-3; 10 bases match TRBD2. In germline, CDR1 is ENHRY, CDR2 SYGVKD. The CDR3 spans 15 residues. V dropped 0 bases and J dropped 14; count of bases not matched to a gene: 11. The CDR3 coding sequence is TGTGCCATCAGTGAGTCGCAGCTAGCGGGGGAGAATGGGTATTTT. It codes for CAISESQLAGENGYF.

Comment on this clonotype: The junction differs from germline at one of its ends, possibly a read error. This chain connects TRBV5-4 to TRBJ2-4; D possibly corresponds to TRBD2 (5 bases). Per the germline V gene, CDR1 is SGHNT and CDR2 is YYREEE (reference sequence). The CDR3 is made up of 15 amino acids. Here the CDR3 reads CASSPPGEAQNIQYF. The CDR3 DNA is TGTGCCAGCAGCCCCCCCGGGGAAGCCCAAAACATTCAGTACTTC.

In this sample, this clonotype turned up many times. The genes are TRBV7-3 and TRBJ1-1, with no clear D. There are 14 residues in the CDR3. Trimming cost V 8 bases and J 1 base, with 14 bases left between them. Per germline, CDR1 SGHTA and CDR2 FQGTGA. CDR3 in amino acids: CASRLGPQNTEAFF. CDR3 sequence (DNA): TGTGCCAGCCGACTCGGACCCCAGAACACTGAAGCTTTCTTT.

This chain connects TRBV2 to TRBJ1-5; D is unclear. Trimming stripped 5 bases from V and 4 bases from J, with 15 bases between. Per the germline V gene, CDR1 is SNHLY and CDR2 is FYNNEI. The CDR3 is made up of 15 amino acids. CDR3: CASSLDPGTNQPQHF. Here the CDR3 DNA reads TGTGCCAGCAGTCTAGACCCGGGAACTAATCAGCCCCAGCATTTT.